One sample yielded the 30 T cell receptor beta chains listed below, sequenced in a study of molecular identifiers for immune sequencing clone quantification. TCRdb reprocessed the PCR reads via MiXCR and lists one record per CDR3 protein. The sample holds under 650,000 distinct CDR3 sequences; about 20% are singletons and the top ten take roughly 0.9%. The source material was naive CD8+ T cells from blood, with Jurkat cell RNA spiked in. Subset in this sample: FACS-sorted CD8+CD4-CCR7+CD45RA+ naive T cells. The origin of the receptors is a human donor in good health. Some libraries in this study had Jurkat cell RNA spiked in.

This clonotype was detected ten times or more. The rearrangement links TRBV4-1 to TRBJ2-5; D is possibly TRBD1 (6 bases). The V end lost 3 bases, the J end lost 9 bases, and 17 bases lay between the germline ends. CDR3 length: 14 amino acids. Germline CDR1 reads MGHRA; CDR2 reads YSYEKL. CDR3 region: CASSHGRGVAPQYF. CDR3 DNA sequence: TGCGCCAGCAGCCATGGCAGGGGAGTCGCCCCCCAGTACTTC.

This clonotype was counted many times. The chain joins TRBV29-1 to TRBJ2-2; D is ambiguous. Germline CDR1 SQVTM, CDR2 ANQGSEA. The CDR3 length is 12 residues. Trimming shortened V by 6 bases and J by 5 bases, and 10 bases separated the two germline ends. Here the CDR3 DNA reads TGCAGCGTCCCGATTGGGACCGGGGAGCTGTTTTTT. It specifies CSVPIGTGELFF.

A word on this clonotype: A single base separates this from a much larger clone, so it may be a read error. This chain connects TRBV28 to TRBJ2-7; 15 positions agree with TRBD2. Per the germline V gene, CDR1 is MDHEN and CDR2 is SYDVKM. V dropped 0 bases and J dropped 6; count of bases not matched to a gene: 9. The CDR3 is made up of 18 amino acids. CDR3 DNA: TGTGCCAGCAGTTTATGGCCCAGGACTAGCGGGGGGGATGGCGAGCAGTACTTC. Protein product: CASSLWPRTSGGDGEQYF.

Many counts were recorded for this clonotype. The chain uses TRBV6-2 or TRBV6-3 and TRBJ2-5, with D hard to call. CDR3 length: 14 amino acids. Germline CDR1 reads MNHEY; CDR2 reads SVGEGT. Trimming removed 6 bases at V and 1 base at J, with 12 bases between. CDR3 in DNA: TGTGCCAGCAGGTTAGGAGATATCCAAGAGACCCAGTACTTC. This sequence encodes CASRLGDIQETQYF.

At least ten counts were recorded for this clonotype. This chain uses TRBV5-4 with TRBJ1-1, with a tentative D call TRBD1 (5 bases). The germline CDR1 and CDR2 sequences are SGHNT and YYREEE (reference sequence). The CDR3 runs 14 residues. V shed 4 bases and J shed 6 bases, with 16 bases lying between them. The CDR3 region is CASSQIQGNAEAFF. CDR3 sequence (DNA): TGTGCCAGCAGCCAGATTCAGGGCAACGCTGAAGCTTTCTTT.

This clonotype was detected ten times or more. The chain couples TRBV30 to TRBJ1-2; TRBD1 is a possible D gene (5 bases). This CDR3 comprises 14 residues. Germline loops: CDR1 GTSNPN, CDR2 SVGIG (reference sequence). With 1 base removed from V and 3 bases from J, the gap between germline ends came to 12 bases. CDR3: CAWSGSGLYYGYTF. The CDR3 DNA reads TGTGCCTGGAGTGGGTCAGGGTTATACTATGGCTACACCTTC.

This clonotype was counted many times. V usage is TRBV6-2 or TRBV6-3 and J usage is TRBJ2-5, with D uncertain. CDR1 and CDR2 from the germline V gene are MNHEY and SVGEGT. Trimming took off 8 bases at V and 7 bases at J, with 8 bases between the two ends. This CDR3 has 10 amino acids. This CDR3 reads CASGDVTQYF. In DNA, the CDR3 is TGTGCCAGCGGCGACGTGACCCAGTACTTC.

This clonotype has a count of ten or more. The J gene is TRBJ2-3, the V gene TRBV13; the D call may be TRBD1 or TRBD2 (5 bases each). There are 11 residues in the CDR3. Trimming left V 5 bases short and J 13 bases short, with 13 bases between. CDR1 and CDR2 from the germline V gene are PRHDT and FYEKMQ (reference sequence). The CDR3 protein is CASSQGPTEYF. The CDR3 nucleotides are TGTGCCAGCAGCCAGGGACCCACGGAGTATTTT.

This clonotype was detected ten times or more. This chain links TRBV30 with TRBJ2-1; D remains unclear. The CDR3 spans 10 residues. V was shortened by 2 bases and J by 10 bases, with 6 bases between the two germline ends. Germline assignment: CDR1 GTSNPN and CDR2 SVGIG (reference sequence). The CDR3 region is CAWSLGEQFF. CDR3 bases: TGTGCCTGGAGTCTCGGGGAGCAGTTCTTC. The variable domain in full, completed from reference TRBV30 and TRBJ2-1, reads SQTIHQWPATLVQPVGSPLSLECTVEGTSNPNLYWYRQAAGRGLQLLFYSVGIGQISSEVPQNLSASRPQDRQFILSSKKLLLSDSGFYLCAWSLGEQFFGPGTRLTVL.

The chain links TRBV19 to TRBJ2-5; D is possibly TRBD2 (6 bases). V dropped 6 bases and J dropped 2 bases, with 10 bases sitting between them. The V gene's germline CDR1 is LNHDA and CDR2 SQIVND (reference sequence). The CDR3 runs to 13 residues. Here the CDR3 reads CASSAGMQETQYF. The CDR3, as DNA: TGTGCCAGTAGCGCGGGGATGCAAGAGACCCAGTACTTC.

This clonotype was recorded many times. The chain has TRBV13 and TRBJ2-5, with TRBD2 matching 11 bases. This CDR3 is 17 amino acids long. Germline CDR1 reads PRHDT; CDR2 reads FYEKMQ (reference sequence). The V and J ends lost 4 bases and 6 bases, in that order; junction bases with no gene match: 13. CDR3 nucleotide sequence: TGTGCCAGCAGCTCCCGGACTAGCGGGCGCATCGTGAAGACCCAGTACTTC. Translated, it gives CASSSRTSGRIVKTQYF.

This clonotype was counted ten times or more. The CDR3 region is CASTQGRMNTEAFF. CDR3 in DNA: TGTGCCAGCACCCAGGGGAGAATGAACACTGAAGCTTTCTTT. V gene TRBV12-3 or TRBV12-4 combines with J gene TRBJ1-1, with D possibly TRBD1 on 6 matching bases. The CDR3 contains 14 residues. Deletions cut 7 bases from V and 0 bases from J, with 12 bases between.

This chain connects TRBV19 to TRBJ2-7; D possibly corresponds to TRBD1 (5 bases). Germline values: CDR1 LNHDA, CDR2 SQIVND (reference sequence). V lost 4 bases, J lost 3 bases, and 19 bases lay in between. The CDR3 length is 16 residues. The CDR3 DNA reads TGTGCCAGTAGTACCGACTCAGGGTTAGATTTCTACGAGCAGTACTTC. Translating it yields CASSTDSGLDFYEQYF. Full variable domain (rest looked up from reference TRBV19 and TRBJ2-7): DGGITQSPKYLFRKEGQNVTLSCEQNLNHDAMYWYRQDPGQGLRLIYYSQIVNDFQKGDIAEGYSVSREKKESFPLTVTSAQKNPTAFYLCASSTDSGLDFYEQYFGPGTRLTVT.

To note about this clonotype: The junction and the germline gene differ at one end; a read error may be behind it. This chain connects TRBV4-2 to TRBJ2-1; D uncertain. Germline lookup yields CDR1 LGHNA and CDR2 YNFKEQ. The CDR3 has 16 residues. The DNA for the CDR3 is TGTGCCAGCAGCCAAGAAGAGGCAGTCTCCCACAATGAGCAGTTCTTC. It translates to CASSQEEAVSHNEQFF.

This clonotype was observed many times. This chain connects TRBV5-1 to TRBJ1-1; no reliable D call. CDR1 and CDR2 from the germline V gene are SGHRS and YFSETQ. The CDR3 is 15 residues long. V was pared by 4 bases and J by 0 bases, with 13 bases between. In nucleotides, the CDR3 is TGCGCCAGCAGCGGATACCCAGAGATGAACACTGAAGCTTTCTTT. Residues: CASSGYPEMNTEAFF. The full variable domain, completed using reference TRBV5-1 and TRBJ1-1, is KAGVTQTPRYLIKTRGQQVTLSCSPISGHRSVSWYQQTPGQGLQFLFEYFSETQRNKGNFPGRFSGRQFSNSRSEMNVSTLELGDSALYLCASSGYPEMNTEAFFGQGTRLTVV.

This chain joins TRBV7-9 and TRBJ1-6; D remains ambiguous. The CDR3 is made up of 14 amino acids. CDR1 and CDR2 (germline): SEHNR, FQNEAQ (reference sequence). V was pared by 2 bases and J by 6 bases, with 8 bases between. CDR3 sequence: CASSLQEINSPLHF. DNA of the CDR3: TGTGCCAGCAGCTTACAGGAGATTAATTCACCCCTCCACTTT.

This clonotype was recorded many times. The chain has TRBV11-2 and TRBJ2-1; perhaps TRBD2 as D (6 bases). The CDR3 loop spans 13 amino acids. V lost 4 bases and J 7 bases, leaving 11 bases between the germline ends. The germline V gene encodes CDR1 SGHAT and CDR2 FQNNGV. For the CDR3, the DNA is TGTGCCAGCAGCTCAACTAGCCGTAATGAGCAGTTCTTC. Translating gives CASSSTSRNEQFF.

V is TRBV4-2 and J is TRBJ2-1; 8 positions match TRBD2. V lost 0 bases, J lost 3 bases, and 10 bases stayed unmatched. Germline-derived CDR1 and CDR2 are LGHNA and YNFKEQ. This CDR3 region has 18 residues. The DNA of the CDR3 is TGTGCCAGCAGCCAAGATTCGGCCAGCGGGAGACTCTACAATGAGCAGTTCTTC. Translation gives CASSQDSASGRLYNEQFF.

This clonotype was counted only a few times. The chain combines TRBV19 with TRBJ1-5; tentative D call: TRBD1 (6 bases). The CDR3 runs to 16 residues. Trimming cost V 7 bases and J 9 bases, with 25 bases left between them. Per the germline V gene, CDR1 is LNHDA and CDR2 is SQIVND (reference sequence). The CDR3 spells CASTASRDTVDWPQHF. CDR3 nucleotide sequence: TGTGCCAGTACCGCATCCCGGGACACCGTCGACTGGCCCCAGCATTTT.

V usage is TRBV18 and J usage is TRBJ2-7; 9 bases fit TRBD2. Per the germline V gene, CDR1 is KGHSH and CDR2 is LQKENI. V was pared by 2 bases and J by 1 base, with 9 bases of the junction left unmatched. There are 17 residues in the CDR3. The DNA for the CDR3 is TGTGCCAGCTCACCAGGTGAGCGGGGGGCCGGGTCCTACGAGCAGTACTTC. Translated: CASSPGERGAGSYEQYF.

This clonotype was seen more than once but under ten times. The chain links TRBV7-2 to TRBJ2-3; the D gene could be TRBD1 or TRBD2 (5 bases each). CDR1 and CDR2 from the germline V gene are SGHTA and FQGNSA. CDR3 size: 16 residues. V dropped 5 bases and J dropped 0 bases, with 15 bases sitting between them. The CDR3 DNA follows: TGTGCCAGCAGCGGCTTGGGGCCGGGAAGCACAGATACGCAGTATTTT. Encoded protein: CASSGLGPGSTDTQYF.

The chain joins TRBV7-2 to TRBJ2-5; D gene uncertain. The germline gives CDR1 SGHTA, CDR2 FQGNSA. CDR3 length: 15 amino acids. The germline V and J ends were trimmed by 1 base and 2 bases, with 11 bases remaining between them. The CDR3 DNA reads as TGTGCCAGCAGCTTAGGTAACGGCTGGCAAGAGACCCAGTACTTC. Translation gives CASSLGNGWQETQYF.

This clonotype was seen a handful of times. The chain couples TRBV20-1 to TRBJ2-7; D not resolved. The V end was cut by 6 bases, the J end by 3 bases, with 15 bases between. This CDR3 region has 13 residues. Germline CDR1 and CDR2: DFQATT and SNEGSKA (reference sequence). CDR3: CSAFRSSGYEQYF. In nucleotides, the CDR3 is TGCAGTGCATTCCGCTCATCCGGCTACGAGCAGTACTTC.

Many counts were recorded for this clonotype. The gene calls are TRBV4-3 and TRBJ2-3; 9 bases align to TRBD2. This CDR3 contains 16 residues. Germline V gene data show CDR1 as LGHNA and CDR2 as YSLEER. V was clipped by 2 bases and J by 2 bases; unmatched bases: 5. CDR3 in DNA: TGCGCCAGCAGCCAATCTAGCGGGACCTTCACAGATACGCAGTATTTT. It codes for CASSQSSGTFTDTQYF.

The chain has TRBV5-8 and TRBJ1-1; perhaps TRBD1 as D (5 bases). The CDR3 loop spans 14 amino acids. Germline V lookup: CDR1 SGHTS, CDR2 YDEGEE. V was pared by 5 bases and J by 0 bases, with 11 bases between. The CDR3 DNA follows: TGTGCCAGCAGGGAACAGGACATGAACACTGAAGCTTTCTTT. It specifies CASREQDMNTEAFF.

This clonotype was observed a handful of times. This rearrangement joins TRBV5-6 to TRBJ1-2; maybe TRBD1 (5 bases). Germline CDR1 reads SGHDT; CDR2 reads YYEEEE. V was cut by 2 bases and J by 0 bases, with 8 bases left in between. The CDR3 length is 14 residues. Here the CDR3 DNA reads TGTGCCAGCAGCTTTCCAGGGTCTAACTATGGCTACACCTTC. Its protein is CASSFPGSNYGYTF.

This clonotype was counted many times. V usage is TRBV7-7 and J usage is TRBJ1-1; D is unresolved. V was shortened by 5 bases and J by 3 bases, with 10 bases between the two germline ends. This CDR3 is 13 amino acids long. Germline CDR1 is SSHAT and CDR2 is FNYEAQ (reference sequence). CDR3 loop: CASSVRVDTEAFF. CDR3 nucleotide sequence: TGTGCCAGCAGCGTAAGAGTGGACACTGAAGCTTTCTTT.

This clonotype was recorded many times. V and J are TRBV6-2 or TRBV6-3 and TRBJ1-1; D call uncertain. There are 14 residues in the CDR3. In germline, CDR1 is MNHEY, CDR2 SVGEGT. Trimming took 2 bases from V and 0 from J, leaving 7 bases between them. As DNA, the CDR3 is TGTGCCAGCAGTTACGACATTCTGAACACTGAAGCTTTCTTT. Translation gives CASSYDILNTEAFF.

Concerning this clonotype itself: Since a much larger clone is just one base distant, this may be a read error. The V call is TRBV4-1, the J call TRBJ2-2, with a tentative D call TRBD2 (5 bases). The CDR3 is 17 residues long. The V gene's germline CDR1 is MGHRA and CDR2 YSYEKL. The CDR3 DNA reads as TGCGCCAGCAGCCAAGATTTTGGGGAGACTTACACCGGGGAGCCGTTTTTT. The encoded protein is CASSQDFGETYTGEPFF.

This clonotype has just a few counts. The V gene is TRBV4-3, the J gene TRBJ2-5; possible D gene TRBD2, 6 bases. V lost 0 bases and J lost 5, with 16 bases in between. CDR3 length: 16 residues. Germline loops: CDR1 LGHNA, CDR2 YSLEER. The CDR3 is CASSQDPASEGETQYF. The CDR3, as DNA: TGCGCCAGCAGCCAAGATCCGGCTAGCGAGGGGGAGACCCAGTACTTC.